This T cell receptor beta chain is from a study of blood T cell repertoires in COVID-19. This clone has only a few counts. The ends were cut back, 5 bases at V and 3 bases at J, with 14 bases in the middle. The CDR3 has 14 residues. The germline CDR1 and CDR2 sequences are LNHDA and SQIVND (reference sequence). Measured with immunoSEQ multiplex PCR; TCRdb has only the in-frame clones, and not every one. The sample has approximately 190,000 clones, about 80% seen once. This chain joins TRBV19 and TRBJ2-7, with a weak D call TRBD2 (6 bases). The receptor was derived from a man aged 55 to 70 with acute or convalescent COVID-19. Specimen: peripheral blood. This chain's CDR3 is CASSDGGGDYEQYF. The CDR3 DNA reads TGTGCCAGTAGTGACGGCGGCGGGGACTACGAGCAGTACTTC.